The sequence of this T cell receptor beta chain was determined in a study of blood T cell repertoires in COVID-19 (TCRdb year 2020). Study-wide context: Samples covering the acute and convalescent phases of COVID-19 were provided by collaborators in the United States, Italy and Spain. HLA class I and class II types, where available, came from metadata supplied by the sample provider rather than from assay-based typing. The repertoires were released in a freely available public database meant as a resource for research on the immune response to SARS-CoV-2. A de-identified subject ID, COVID-19 status, age in years and sex were almost always included in the sample metadata. The material from the prospective study consisted of cDNA or gDNA derived from T cells, B-cell-depleted T cells, or PBMCs. Deeply sampled blood TCRbeta repertoires from subjects exposed to, actively infected with, or recovered from COVID-19 were included in the dataset. The samples were drawn from two sources: the first 160 participants of the ongoing ImmuneRACE study, and 950 to 1,500 subjects contributed by 6 global collaborators.

CDR1 and CDR2, per the germline V gene, are MDHEN and SYDVKM. The V end loses 1 base and the J end loses 5 bases, and a stretch of 17 bases separates them. The CDR3 numbers 16 residues from cysteine through phenylalanine. CDR3 DNA only is kept here, 48 bases in frame from base 1. Of note for this clone: No antigen is known for it. There are no base qualities to consult, and no much larger clone falls within one base.

Each collaborating institution followed its own protocols to collect whole blood in K2EDTA tubes. Collaborator samples were shipped for TCRbeta analysis as frozen whole blood, isolated PBMCs, or DNA extracted from either sample type. What the authors observed across the whole study: The amount of clinical and demographic metadata varied by source and participant and was provided uncurated.

TCRbeta CDR3 regions were amplified from genomic DNA using the immunoSEQ Assay, a bias-controlled multiplex PCR. Per the original workflow: Within the assay, amplification of reference gene primers was used to estimate how many nucleated cells each sample contained. To quantify the absolute abundance of each unique TCRbeta CDR3 rearrangement, sequence reads were collapsed and filtered. For each sample, productive Simpson clonality was calculated as the square root of Simpson's diversity index across productive rearrangements. In TCRdb, the immuneACCESS table is reduced to in-frame sequences with V and J assigned. These tables do not hold every clone; where another copy was compared, an unresolved V gene accounts for under half, and the others remain unexplained. That table gives V, J and clone size, and the DNA gave D and trimming. This sample is represented by roughly 230,000 clones; roughly 80% of them were singletons. Of the sample, more than 6% falls within the top ten clones.

Here the chain combines TRBV28 and TRBJ1-2, with no D gene named confidently. The clonotype originates from a woman aged 55-75 years with active or convalescent COVID-19. Sequencing was performed on peripheral blood. In nucleotide form, the sequence is TGTGCCAGCAGTTTATCGGGAGAAAATTTTGATTATGGCTACACCTTC. The encoded protein is CASSLSGENFDYGYTF.